The clone carrying this TCR beta chain was found a few times. The sample is drawn from a study of blood T cell repertoires in COVID-19. On the study more broadly: The samples span acute and convalescent COVID-19 from the United States, Italy and Spain. From T cells, B-cell-depleted T cells, or PBMCs came the material, which was cDNA or gDNA.

Data came from immunoSEQ multiplex PCR; TCRdb stores just in-frame clones and leaves some out. The sample lists 21,000 or so clones; roughly 84% were seen once. The clonotype comes from a human donor in a cohort sampled during active COVID-19. The donor label of this sample is uncertain. The specimen was peripheral blood.

CDR3 sequence: CASSQWTGGGGYTF. The CDR3 DNA is TGTGCCAGCAGCCAGTGGACAGGGGGTGGTGGCTACACCTTC. J is TRBJ1-2 and V is TRBV4-2; 10 bases are a match to TRBD1. The CDR3 length is 14 residues. V was clipped by 3 bases and J by 7 bases; unmatched bases: 5. In germline, CDR1 is LGHNA, CDR2 YNFKEQ.